This record concerns one TCR beta chain sequence. The antigen is unknown. PBMC were collected before vaccination, two weeks after the third vaccination, and at progression. Input was approximately 1.8 ug genomic DNA, or all available if less. The PCR used 60 V beta and 13 J beta primers. Assay used: immunoSEQ multiplex PCR; TCRdb lists only in-frame clones, some missing. This table has about 73,000 clones, around 80% appearing once. The sample originates from a study of glioma-infiltrating T cells after dendritic cell vaccination. Study results and caveats: Only a small number of patients had complete blood and tumor samples.

V lost 2 bases and J lost 1, with 6 bases in between. The V gene's germline CDR1 is SGHRS and CDR2 YFSETQ. The length of the CDR3 is 14 residues. The source is a human donor with glioblastoma. Sequencing was performed on blood, taken before dendritic cell vaccination. This rearrangement joins TRBV5-1 to TRBJ2-2; D call uncertain. In nucleotides, the CDR3 is TGCGCCAGCAGCTTCTCCGGGAACACCGGGGAGCTGTTTTTT. It codes for CASSFSGNTGELFF.